What follows is one T cell receptor (beta chain) and its context. These data come from a study of TIL therapy for anti-PD-1-resistant metastatic lung cancer. Study details: Most patients had lung adenocarcinoma. Tumors carried a median approximately 1.6 non-synonymous mutations per megabase.

This was the immunoSEQ v3 assay. Generated by immunoSEQ multiplex PCR, the TCRdb table keeps only in-frame clones and is missing some. The sample consists of about 50,000 clones, about two thirds of them appearing once. The germline V gene encodes CDR1 SGHNT and CDR2 YYREEE (reference sequence). V was cut by 4 bases and J by 5 bases, with 6 bases left in between. The CDR3 extends over 11 amino acids. The time point is: pre-treatment sample, taken before nivolumab and TIL therapy. Most excised metastases sampled were pleural nodules or supraclavicular lymph nodes. Tumors were harvested before any PD-1/PD-L1 blockade. Stage 4 NSCLC adults joined between 2017 and January 2020.

This chain uses TRBV5-4 with TRBJ2-5, with D maybe TRBD2 (6 bases). This clonotype was sampled from a person between 25 and 79 years old with non-small cell lung cancer. The sequences come from tumor tissue, collected at baseline. This CDR3 is CASSAGETQYF. The CDR3 nucleotides read TGTGCCAGCAGCGCGGGGGAGACCCAGTACTTC. The full variable domain, in which reference TRBV5-4 and TRBJ2-5 provide the parts outside the CDR3, is ETGVTQSPTHLIKTRGQQVTLRCSSQSGHNTVSWYQQALGQGPQFIFQYYREEENGRGNFPPRFSGLQFPNYSSELNVNALELDDSALYLCASSAGETQYFGPGTRLLVL.